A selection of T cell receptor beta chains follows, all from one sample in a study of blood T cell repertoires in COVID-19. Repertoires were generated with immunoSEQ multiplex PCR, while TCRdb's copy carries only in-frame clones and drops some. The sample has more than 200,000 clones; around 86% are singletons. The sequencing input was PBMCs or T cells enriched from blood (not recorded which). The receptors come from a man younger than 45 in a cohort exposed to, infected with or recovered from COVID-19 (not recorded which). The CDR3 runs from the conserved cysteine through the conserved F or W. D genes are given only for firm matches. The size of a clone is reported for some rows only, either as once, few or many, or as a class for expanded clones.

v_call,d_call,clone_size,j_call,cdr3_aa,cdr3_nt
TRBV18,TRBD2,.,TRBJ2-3,CASSLTLAGLTDTQYF,TGTGCCAGCTCACTAACTCTAGCGGGTCTCACAGATACGCAGTATTTT
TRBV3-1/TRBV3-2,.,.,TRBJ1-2,CASRHSTGLFGYTF,TGTGCCAGCAGACACTCAACAGGGTTATTCGGCTACACCTTC
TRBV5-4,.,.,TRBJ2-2,CASSPLGQVNPGELFF,TGTGCCAGCAGCCCACTGGGGCAGGTGAATCCCGGGGAGCTGTTTTTT
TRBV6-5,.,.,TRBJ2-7,CASSWQGVTKQYF,TGTGCCAGCAGTTGGCAGGGCGTCACGAAGCAGTACTTC
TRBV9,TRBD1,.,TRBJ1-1,CASSPGQQNTEAFF,TGTGCCAGCAGCCCGGGACAGCAGAACACTGAAGCTTTCTTT
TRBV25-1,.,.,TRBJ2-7,CASASTTGIGYEQYF,TGTGCCAGCGCCAGCACGACAGGAATCGGCTACGAGCAGTACTTC
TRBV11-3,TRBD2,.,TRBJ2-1,CASSLGGGQNEQFF,TGTGCCAGCAGCTTAGGGGGAGGGCAAAATGAGCAGTTCTTC
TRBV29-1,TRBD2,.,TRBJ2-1,CSVKTPHTGLAGEHNGNEQFF,TGCAGCGTAAAAACCCCCCATACGGGACTAGCGGGAGAGCACAACGGGAATGAGCAGTTCTTC
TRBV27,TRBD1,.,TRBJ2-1,CASRQGVYYNEQFF,TGTGCCAGCAGACAGGGGGTTTACTACAATGAGCAGTTCTTC
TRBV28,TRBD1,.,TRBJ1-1,CASSPDRVWENTEAFF,TGTGCCAGCAGTCCGGACAGGGTTTGGGAGAACACTGAAGCTTTCTTT
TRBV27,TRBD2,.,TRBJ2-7,CASSLRLANNEQYF,TGTGCCAGCAGTTTACGACTAGCGAACAACGAGCAGTACTTC
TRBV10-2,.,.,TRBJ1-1,CASSEVRFTLTEAFF,TGCGCCAGCAGTGAAGTCAGATTCACCCTGACTGAAGCTTTCTTT
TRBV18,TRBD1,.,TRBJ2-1,CASSPGVGQGAHEQFF,TGTGCCAGCTCACCAGGTGTGGGACAGGGGGCCCATGAGCAGTTCTTC
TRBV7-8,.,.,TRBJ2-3,CASSLRDSLFTDTQYF,TGTGCCAGCAGCTTACGAGACAGCCTATTCACAGATACGCAGTATTTT
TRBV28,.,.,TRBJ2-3,CASSTGAFTDTQYF,TGTGCCAGCAGTACAGGAGCCTTCACAGATACGCAGTATTTT
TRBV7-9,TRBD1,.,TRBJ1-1,CASSSRTGRTEAFF,TGTGCCAGCAGCTCCCGGACAGGGCGCACTGAAGCTTTCTTT
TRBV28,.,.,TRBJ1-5,CASSTGDSNQPQHF,TGTGCCAGCAGTACCGGGGATAGCAATCAGCCCCAGCATTTT
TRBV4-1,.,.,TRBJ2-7,CASSQIISYEQYF,TGCGCCAGCAGCCAAATAATCTCCTACGAGCAGTACTTC
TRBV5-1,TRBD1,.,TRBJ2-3,CASSLVSGTGGGTDTQYF,TGCGCCAGCAGCTTGGTGTCCGGGACAGGGGGCGGCACAGATACGCAGTATTTT
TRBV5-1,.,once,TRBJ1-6,CASSPQTGDPGSPLHF,TGCGCCAGCAGCCCGCAAACAGGAGACCCCGGTTCACCCCTCCACTTT
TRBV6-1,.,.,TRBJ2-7,CASSEFGGMAYEQYF,TGTGCCAGCAGTGAATTTGGCGGGATGGCCTACGAGCAGTACTTC
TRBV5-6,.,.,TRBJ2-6,CASSLREVPVLTF,TGTGCCAGCAGCCTTAGGGAGGTCCCCGTCCTGACTTTC